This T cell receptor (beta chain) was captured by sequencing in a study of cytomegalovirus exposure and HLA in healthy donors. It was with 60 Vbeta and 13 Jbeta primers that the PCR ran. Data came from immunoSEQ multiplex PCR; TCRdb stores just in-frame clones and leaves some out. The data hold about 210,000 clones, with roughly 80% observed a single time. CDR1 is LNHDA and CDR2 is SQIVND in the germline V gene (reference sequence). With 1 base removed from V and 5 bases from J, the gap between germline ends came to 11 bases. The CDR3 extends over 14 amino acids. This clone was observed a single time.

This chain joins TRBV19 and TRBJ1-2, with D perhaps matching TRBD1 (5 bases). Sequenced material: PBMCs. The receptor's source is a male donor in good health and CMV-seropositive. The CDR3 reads CASSIGFGGYGYTF. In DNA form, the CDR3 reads TGTGCCAGTAGTATAGGATTCGGGGGTTATGGCTACACCTTC.